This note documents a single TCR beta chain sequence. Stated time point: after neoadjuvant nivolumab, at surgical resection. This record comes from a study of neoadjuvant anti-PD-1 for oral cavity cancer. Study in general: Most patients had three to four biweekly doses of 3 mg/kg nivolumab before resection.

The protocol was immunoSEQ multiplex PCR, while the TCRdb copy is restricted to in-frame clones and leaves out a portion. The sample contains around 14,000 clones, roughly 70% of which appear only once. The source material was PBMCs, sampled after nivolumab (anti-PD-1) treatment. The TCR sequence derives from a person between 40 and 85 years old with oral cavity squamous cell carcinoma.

CDR3 DNA: TGTGCCATCAGTGAGCCCGGGACAGGGAGGGGTGGCACTGAAGCTTTCTTT. Amino acid sequence: CAISEPGTGRGGTEAFF. The chain links TRBV10-3 to TRBJ1-1; TRBD1 agrees at 9 bases. The CDR3 length is 17 residues. Germline V lookup: CDR1 ENHRY, CDR2 SYGVKD. V dropped 2 bases and J dropped 4; count of bases not matched to a gene: 11.